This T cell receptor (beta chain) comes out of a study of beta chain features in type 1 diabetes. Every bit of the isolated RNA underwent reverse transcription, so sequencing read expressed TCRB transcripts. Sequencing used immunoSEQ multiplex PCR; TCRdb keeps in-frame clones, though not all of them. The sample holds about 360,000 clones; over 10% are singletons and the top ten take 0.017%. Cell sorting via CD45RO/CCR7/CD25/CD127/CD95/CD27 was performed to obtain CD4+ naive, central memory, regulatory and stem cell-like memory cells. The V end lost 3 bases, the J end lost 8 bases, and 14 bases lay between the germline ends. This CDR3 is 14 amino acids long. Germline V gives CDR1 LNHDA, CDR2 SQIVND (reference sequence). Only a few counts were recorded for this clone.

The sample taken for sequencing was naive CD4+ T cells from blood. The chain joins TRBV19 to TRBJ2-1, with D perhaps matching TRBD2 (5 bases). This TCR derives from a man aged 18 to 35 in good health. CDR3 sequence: CASSIRERIHEQFF. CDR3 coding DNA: TGTGCCAGTAGTATTCGGGAAAGAATACATGAGCAGTTCTTC.